These 17 T cell receptor beta chains share one sample of origin, sequenced in a study of blood T cells in healthy people across ages. The use of a sample-barcoded 5' primer and a J-beta primer mix characterized a second PCR of about 6 to 12 cycles. TCRdb redid the calling of the 5' RACE reads with MiXCR, one entry per CDR3 protein. The sample lists 700,000 to 800,000 distinct CDR3 sequences, approximately 43% seen once, with less than 25% in the top ten. Material: blood. These TCRs come from a woman aged 60 to 75 in good health.

The chain employs TRBV20-1 and TRBJ2-7; the match to TRBD2 covers 16 bases. Germline V gene sequence: CDR1 DFQATT, CDR2 SNEGSKA (reference sequence). This CDR3 region has 16 residues. With V trimmed by 6 bases and J by 0 bases, 5 bases remained unmatched. The CDR3 is CSAAGTSGRASYEQYF. CDR3 DNA: TGCAGTGCCGCCGGGACTAGCGGGAGGGCCTCCTACGAGCAGTACTTC.

This rearrangement joins TRBV5-6 to TRBJ2-3, with 9 nucleotides matching TRBD1. The length of the CDR3 is 14 residues. V was pared by 4 bases and J by 5 bases, with 5 bases of the junction left unmatched. Germline lookup yields CDR1 SGHDT and CDR2 YYEEEE. The CDR3 DNA is TGTGCCAGCAGCCACACGACAGGGGGAGATACGCAGTATTTT. As protein: CASSHTTGGDTQYF.

The rearrangement links TRBV6-5 to TRBJ1-5, with D maybe TRBD1 (5 bases). Germline CDR1 reads MNHEY; CDR2 reads SVGAGI. The CDR3 runs to 15 residues. V was trimmed by 6 bases and J by 0 bases, leaving 12 bases between them. The CDR3 DNA is TGTGCCAGCAGAGCTGGACACGCTAGCAATCAGCCCCAGCATTTT. Protein product: CASRAGHASNQPQHF.

The rearrangement uses TRBV5-1 and TRBJ1-1; a weak D match, TRBD1 (5 bases). V dropped 4 bases and J dropped 1 base, with 11 bases sitting between them. The length of the CDR3 is 14 residues. Looked up from germline, CDR1 is SGHRS and CDR2 is YFSETQ. Here the CDR3 DNA reads TGCGCCAGCAGCGTTGACAGACCGAACACTGAAGCTTTCTTT. Protein: CASSVDRPNTEAFF.

This clonotype was detected only a few times. The chain carries TRBV6-2 or TRBV6-3 and TRBJ1-5, with D hard to call. Germline values: CDR1 MNHEY, CDR2 SVGEGT. The CDR3 runs to 15 residues. V lost 3 bases and J 4 bases, leaving 13 bases between the germline ends. The chain's CDR3 is CASSYGGSRNQPQHF. The CDR3, as DNA: TGTGCCAGCAGTTATGGTGGGTCACGTAATCAGCCCCAGCATTTT.

About this clonotype itself: This may arise from a read error, as a much more abundant clone is one base away. The rearrangement uses TRBV7-9 and TRBJ2-1, with D perhaps given as TRBD1 or TRBD2 (5 bases each). V lost 2 bases and J 0 bases, leaving 20 bases between the germline ends. The CDR3 consists of 19 residues. Germline CDR1 reads SEHNR; CDR2 reads FQNEAQ (reference sequence). CDR3 protein: CASSLSIPGTPVSYNEQFF. The CDR3 DNA sequence: TGTGCCAGCAGCTTATCCATCCCCGGGACCCCAGTCTCCTACAATGAGCAGTTCTTC.

This clonotype was seen only a few times. The rearrangement joins TRBV5-1 to TRBJ2-3; 9 nucleotides agree with TRBD2. The trim removed 0 bases at V and 6 bases at J, leaving 11 bases unmatched. This CDR3 spans 17 amino acids. CDR1 and CDR2 (germline): SGHRS, YFSETQ. CDR3 in amino acids: CASSLGLAGGPRDTQYF. In nucleotides, the CDR3 is TGCGCCAGCAGCTTGGGTCTCGCGGGGGGGCCCAGGGATACGCAGTATTTT.

The CDR3 loop reads CASSQDSLSGDYGYTF. The CDR3 coding sequence is TGCGCCAGCAGCCAAGACTCTTTGAGCGGGGACTATGGCTACACCTTC. The chain links TRBV4-3 to TRBJ1-2; D is ambiguous. The CDR3 contains 16 residues. Germline loops: CDR1 LGHNA, CDR2 YSLEER. Trimming cost V 0 bases and J 3 bases, with 14 bases left between them.

This clonotype was picked up a small number of times. The rearrangement uses TRBV7-6 and TRBJ2-3; weak D call: TRBD2 (6 bases). V was cut by 4 bases and J by 0 bases, with 11 bases left in between. Looked up from germline, CDR1 is SGHVS and CDR2 is FNYEAQ. CDR3 length: 15 residues. CDR3 residues: CASSYPRGSTDTQYF. CDR3 DNA sequence: TGTGCCAGCAGCTACCCTCGGGGGAGCACAGATACGCAGTATTTT.

The V and J genes are TRBV7-2 and TRBJ2-3; D not resolved. Trimming left V 4 bases short and J 0 bases short, with 8 bases between. CDR3 length: 14 residues. Germline values: CDR1 SGHTA, CDR2 FQGNSA. The CDR3 spells CASSSGPSTDTQYF. CDR3 DNA: TGTGCCAGCAGCTCTGGACCGAGCACAGATACGCAGTATTTT.

The chain is built from TRBV27 and TRBJ1-2; D is unresolved. Per the germline V gene, CDR1 is MNHEY and CDR2 is SMNVEV (reference sequence). V shed 4 bases and J shed 6 bases, with 6 bases lying between them. This CDR3 comprises 11 residues. CDR3 coding DNA: TGTGCCAGCAGTTCTATGAATGGCTACACCTTC. Encoded protein: CASSSMNGYTF.

This clonotype was counted a few times. J is TRBJ2-5 and V is TRBV6-5; possibly TRBD2 for D (7 bases). Trimming cost V 0 bases and J 9 bases, with 17 bases left between them. CDR3 size: 15 residues. Germline values: CDR1 MNHEY, CDR2 SVGAGI. CDR3 region: CASSYSTGGPQAQYF. For the CDR3, the DNA is TGTGCCAGCAGTTACTCGACGGGGGGCCCCCAGGCCCAGTACTTC.

This clonotype was seen once. This chain uses TRBV3-1 with TRBJ1-2; tentative D call: TRBD1 (6 bases). The V gene lost 3 bases and the J gene lost 8 bases, with 13 bases spanning the gap. This CDR3 comprises 13 residues. Germline lookup yields CDR1 LGHDT and CDR2 YNNKEL (reference sequence). The CDR3 coding sequence is TGTGCCAGCAGCCATCAAGGGGGACAAGGCTACACCTTC. Its translation: CASSHQGGQGYTF.

This clonotype showed up just a few times. The chain employs TRBV6-1 and TRBJ2-5, with 8 bases that match TRBD2. The germline gives CDR1 MNHNS, CDR2 SASEGT. V shed 8 bases, J shed 2 bases, and the junction held 16 bases outside the gene matches. CDR3 length: 17 amino acids. The DNA for the CDR3 is TGTGCCAGCCTGAGGTGGGCGGGGGGCCGAAAGCAAGAGACCCAGTACTTC. Its protein product is CASLRWAGGRKQETQYF.

A remark on this clonotype: At one of its ends the junction is not consistent with the germline gene, which may arise from a read error. This chain connects TRBV5-6 to TRBJ2-1; 8 bases line up with TRBD2. The CDR3 loop spans 14 amino acids. Germline V gene sequence: CDR1 SGHDT, CDR2 YYEEEE. The CDR3 nucleotides are TGTGACAGCAGTGGGACTAGCTCCTACAATGAGCAGTTCTTC. As protein: CDSSGTSSYNEQFF.

The V call is TRBV20-1, the J call TRBJ1-4; a possible D gene is TRBD1 (5 bases). V lost 2 bases, J lost 4 bases, and 14 bases lay in between. CDR1 is DFQATT and CDR2 is SNEGSKA in the germline V gene (reference sequence). The CDR3 has 15 amino acids. CDR3: CSARLGGSLNEKLFF. In nucleotides, the CDR3 is TGCAGTGCTAGACTGGGGGGGAGCCTTAATGAAAAACTGTTTTTT.

The CDR3 coding sequence is TGCAGTGCTCCCGGTTGGGGACAGATTAATGAAAAACTGTTTTTT. Translating gives CSAPGWGQINEKLFF. The chain carries TRBV20-1 and TRBJ1-4; TRBD1 matches at 7 bases. The CDR3 extends over 15 amino acids. Germline trimming cut 5 bases from V and 4 bases from J; bases unmatched to any gene: 10. CDR1 is DFQATT, CDR2 SNEGSKA, per germline (reference sequence).